This T cell receptor beta chain is drawn from a study of blood T cell repertoires in COVID-19. For the study at large: There were acute and convalescent COVID-19 samples, and they came from the United States, Italy and Spain. The analysed material was cDNA or gDNA that came from T cells, B-cell-depleted T cells, or PBMCs.

CDR1 is SNHLY and CDR2 is FYNNEI in the germline V gene. This CDR3 spans 15 amino acids. V lost 1 base, J lost 6 bases, and 2 bases stayed unmatched. Original processing methods: Reference gene primers were amplified, and this amplification served to estimate nucleated cell counts. Libraries were prepared by immunoSEQ multiplex PCR; TCRdb keeps only in-frame clonotypes and omits some of them. The V and J calls and clone size come from that table; D and trimming were worked out from the DNA. The sample has 100,000 to 120,000 clones; 70% to 90% are singletons. The sample taken for sequencing was peripheral blood. The chain has TRBV2 and TRBJ2-3, with 12 bases identical to TRBD2. The receptor was isolated from a woman in her forties or fifties with acute or convalescent COVID-19. Here the CDR3 DNA reads TGTGCCAGCAGTGAAGGACTAGCGGGAGCTGATACGCAGTATTTT. Protein product: CASSEGLAGADTQYF.